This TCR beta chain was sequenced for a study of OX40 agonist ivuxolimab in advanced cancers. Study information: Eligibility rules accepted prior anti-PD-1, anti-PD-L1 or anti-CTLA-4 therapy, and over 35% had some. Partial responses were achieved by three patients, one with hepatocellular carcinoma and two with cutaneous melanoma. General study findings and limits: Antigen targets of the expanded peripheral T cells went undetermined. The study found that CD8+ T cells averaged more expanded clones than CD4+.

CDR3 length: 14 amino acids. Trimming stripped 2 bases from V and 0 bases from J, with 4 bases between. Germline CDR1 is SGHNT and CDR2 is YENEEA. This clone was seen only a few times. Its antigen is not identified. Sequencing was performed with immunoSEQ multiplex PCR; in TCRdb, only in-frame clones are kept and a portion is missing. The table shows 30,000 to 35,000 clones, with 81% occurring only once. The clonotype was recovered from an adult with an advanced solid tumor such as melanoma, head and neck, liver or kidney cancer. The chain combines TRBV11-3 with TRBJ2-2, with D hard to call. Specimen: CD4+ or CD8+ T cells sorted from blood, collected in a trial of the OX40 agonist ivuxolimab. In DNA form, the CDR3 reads TGTGCCAGCAGCTTATATCCGAACACCGGGGAGCTGTTTTTT. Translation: CASSLYPNTGELFF.